Described below is a single TCR beta chain sequence and its context. Across over 20 US areas, participants ranged in age from roughly 18 to 89 years. Recovery meant two consecutive negative NP/OP PCR tests, professional clearance, or resolved symptoms. The data stem from a study of blood T cell repertoires in COVID-19. Looking at the study overall: Nucleic acid was either cDNA or gDNA, and it came from T cells, B-cell-depleted T cells, or PBMCs.

This CDR3 has 11 residues. Germline V gene data show CDR1 as SGHVS and CDR2 as FQNEAQ. The germline V and J ends were trimmed by 5 bases and 2 bases, with 3 bases remaining between them. Some clones are missing from TCRdb's copy, which holds only in-frame ones; the method was immunoSEQ multiplex PCR. The sample yields some 200,000 clones, roughly 87% seen once. The TCR originated in a woman in her 30s who had recovered from COVID-19. This chain links TRBV7-8 with TRBJ2-5; the D is unclear. The sequencing input was PBMCs or T cells enriched from blood (not recorded which). The DNA of the CDR3 is TGTGCCAGCAGCCCACAAGAGACCCAGTACTTC. Translated: CASSPQETQYF. Together with reference TRBV7-8 and TRBJ2-5, the CDR3 gives the full variable domain: GAGVSQSPRYKVAKRGQDVALRCDPISGHVSLFWYQQALGQGPEFLTYFQNEAQLDKSGLPSDRFFAERPEGSVSTLKIQRTQQEDSAVYLCASSPQETQYFGPGTRLLVL.